Sequencing of this TCR beta chain was carried out in a study of response to subunit inactivated influenza vaccine. This clonotype was seen more than once but under ten times. TCRdb re-analysed the RT-PCR reads in MiXCR, keeping a single row per CDR3 protein. The repertoire includes roughly 630,000 distinct CDR3 sequences, approximately 14% of them detected once, and 7.5% to 9% sits in the top ten. V dropped 5 bases and J dropped 2; count of bases not matched to a gene: 2. The length of the CDR3 is 15 residues. From germline, CDR1 is SGHTA and CDR2 FQGNSA. The sequences come from PBMCs from blood, collected about 14 days before vaccination. The V gene is TRBV7-2, the J gene TRBJ2-3; 12 nucleotides agree with TRBD2. The sequence came from a man aged 50 to 59 who received an inactivated influenza vaccine. CDR3: CASSASGGVTDTQYF. CDR3 coding DNA: TGTGCCAGCAGCGCTAGCGGGGGGGTCACAGATACGCAGTATTTT.